A single sample gave rise to the 2 T cell receptor beta chains below, sequenced in a study of blood T cell repertoires in COVID-19. The table came from immunoSEQ multiplex PCR; TCRdb's copy has only in-frame clones and leaves some out. The table includes about 270,000 clones, about 89% detected once. The sequenced sample consisted of peripheral blood. Every receptor here comes from a middle-aged man with active or convalescent COVID-19.

The rearrangement joins TRBV5-5 to TRBJ2-1; 10 positions agree with TRBD2. CDR3 length: 16 residues. Germline V CDR1 and CDR2: SGHKS, YYEKEE (reference sequence). V dropped 6 bases and J dropped 5; count of bases not matched to a gene: 11. The DNA of the CDR3 is TGTGCCAGCACCCCGCCTAGCGGGAGTGGGAACAATGAGCAGTTCTTC. It codes for CASTPPSGSGNNEQFF.

DNA of the CDR3: TGTGCCAGCAGTAGGACAGGGAACTATGGCTACACCTTC. This sequence encodes CASSRTGNYGYTF. J is TRBJ1-2 and V is TRBV7-3, with TRBD1 matching over 8 bases. Germline V lookup: CDR1 SGHTA, CDR2 FQGTGA. V was clipped by 6 bases and J by 2 bases; unmatched bases: 2. The CDR3 has 13 residues.